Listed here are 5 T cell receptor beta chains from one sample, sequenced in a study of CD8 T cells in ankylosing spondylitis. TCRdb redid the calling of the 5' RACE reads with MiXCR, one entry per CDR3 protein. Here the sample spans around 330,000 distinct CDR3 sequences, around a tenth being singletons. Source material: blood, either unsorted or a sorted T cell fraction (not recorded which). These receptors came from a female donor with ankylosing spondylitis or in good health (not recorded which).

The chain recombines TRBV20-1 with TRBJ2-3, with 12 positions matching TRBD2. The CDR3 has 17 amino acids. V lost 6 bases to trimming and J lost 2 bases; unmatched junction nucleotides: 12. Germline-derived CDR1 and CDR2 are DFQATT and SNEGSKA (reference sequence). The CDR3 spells CSAQGFGTSGPTDTQYF. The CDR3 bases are TGCAGTGCACAGGGGTTCGGGACTAGCGGGCCCACAGATACGCAGTATTTT.

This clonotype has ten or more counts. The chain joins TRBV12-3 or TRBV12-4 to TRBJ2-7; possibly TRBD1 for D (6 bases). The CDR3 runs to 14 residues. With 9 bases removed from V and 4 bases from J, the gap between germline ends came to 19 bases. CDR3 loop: CASSEQGFVYEQYF. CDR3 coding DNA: TGTGCCAGTTCGGAACAGGGATTTGTGTACGAGCAGTACTTC.

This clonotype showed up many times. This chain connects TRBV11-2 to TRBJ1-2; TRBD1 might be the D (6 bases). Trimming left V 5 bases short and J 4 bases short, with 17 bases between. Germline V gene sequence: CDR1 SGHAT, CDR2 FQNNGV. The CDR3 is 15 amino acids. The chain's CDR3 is CASSPRGTVGYGYTF. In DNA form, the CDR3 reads TGTGCCAGCAGCCCGAGGGGGACGGTCGGCTATGGCTACACCTTC. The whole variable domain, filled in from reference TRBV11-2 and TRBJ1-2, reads EAGVAQSPRYKIIEKRQSVAFWCNPISGHATLYWYQQILGQGPKLLIQFQNNGVVDDSQLPKDRFSAERLKGVDSTLKIQPAKLEDSAVYLCASSPRGTVGYGYTFGSGTRLTVV.

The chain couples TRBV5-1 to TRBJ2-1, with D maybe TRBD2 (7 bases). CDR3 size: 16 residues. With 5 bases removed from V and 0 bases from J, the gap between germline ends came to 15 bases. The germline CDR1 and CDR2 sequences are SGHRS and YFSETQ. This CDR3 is CASSPGGGSSYNEQFF. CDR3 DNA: TGCGCCAGCAGTCCCGGGGGCGGGAGCTCCTACAATGAGCAGTTCTTC.

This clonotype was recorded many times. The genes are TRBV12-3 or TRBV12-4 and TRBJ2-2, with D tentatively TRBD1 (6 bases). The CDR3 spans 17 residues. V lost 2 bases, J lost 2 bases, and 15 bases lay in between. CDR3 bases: TGTGCCAGCAGTTTAACCCCAGGGGAGCTTAACACCGGGGAGCTGTTTTTT. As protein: CASSLTPGELNTGELFF.